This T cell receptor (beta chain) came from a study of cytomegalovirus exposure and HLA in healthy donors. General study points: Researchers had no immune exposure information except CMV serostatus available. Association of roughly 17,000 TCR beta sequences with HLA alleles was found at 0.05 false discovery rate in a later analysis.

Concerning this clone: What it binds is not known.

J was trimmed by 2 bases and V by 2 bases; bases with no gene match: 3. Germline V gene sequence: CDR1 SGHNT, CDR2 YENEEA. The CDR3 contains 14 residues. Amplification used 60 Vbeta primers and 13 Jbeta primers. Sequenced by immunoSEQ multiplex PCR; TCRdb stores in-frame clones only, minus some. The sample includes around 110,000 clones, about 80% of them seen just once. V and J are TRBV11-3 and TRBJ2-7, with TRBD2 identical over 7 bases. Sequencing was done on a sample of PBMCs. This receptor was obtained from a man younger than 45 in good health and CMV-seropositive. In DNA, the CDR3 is TGTGCCAGCAGCTTACGGGACTACACCTACGAGCAGTACTTC. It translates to CASSLRDYTYEQYF. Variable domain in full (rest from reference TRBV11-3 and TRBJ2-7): EAGVVQSPRYKIIEKKQPVAFWCNPISGHNTLYWYLQNLGQGPELLIRYENEEAVDDSQLPKDRFSAERLKGVDSTLKIQPAELGDSAVYLCASSLRDYTYEQYFGPGTRLTVT.